The rows below give T cell receptor beta chains drawn from one sample of a study of T cell changes during pregnancy in multiple sclerosis. Clones were read by immunoSEQ multiplex PCR, and TCRdb kept only the in-frame ones, dropping some. This table has 55,000 to 80,000 clones, approximately 94% appearing once. The sequences come from CD8+ T cells from peripheral blood mononuclear cells, collected in the second trimester of pregnancy. Receptor source: a female donor with multiple sclerosis, enrolled in a pregnancy study. Each CDR3 is given with its conserved first and last residue. Fields, in order: D gene, clone size, J gene, V gene, CDR3 protein, CDR3 DNA. The D gene is left open where the match is weak. Not every row has a clone size; where given, it reads once, few, many or a size class.

d_gene: TRBD2; abundance: -; j_gene: TRBJ2-3; v_gene: TRBV7-3; CDR3aa: CASSHGLASRPSTDTQYF; CDR3nt: TGTGCCAGCAGCCACGGACTAGCGAGCCGGCCTAGCACAGATACGCAGTATTTT
d_gene: TRBD1; abundance: -; j_gene: TRBJ1-4; v_gene: TRBV19; CDR3aa: CATAGTGYEKLFF; CDR3nt: TGTGCCACAGCCGGGACAGGGTATGAAAAACTGTTTTTT
d_gene: -; abundance: -; j_gene: TRBJ1-1; v_gene: TRBV7-9; CDR3aa: CASSLAGGGSTHEAFF; CDR3nt: TGTGCCAGCAGCTTAGCGGGGGGGGGCTCCACTCATGAAGCTTTCTTT
d_gene: TRBD1; abundance: -; j_gene: TRBJ2-7; v_gene: TRBV28; CDR3aa: CATKPPGQFYEQYF; CDR3nt: TGTGCCACCAAGCCCCCGGGACAGTTCTACGAGCAGTACTTC
d_gene: TRBD2; abundance: -; j_gene: TRBJ2-1; v_gene: TRBV4-2; CDR3aa: CASSQIAGGYYNEQFF; CDR3nt: TGTGCCAGCAGCCAAATAGCGGGAGGTTATTACAATGAGCAGTTCTTC
d_gene: TRBD1; abundance: -; j_gene: TRBJ1-5; v_gene: TRBV28; CDR3aa: CASSRTGGLQPQHF; CDR3nt: TGTGCCAGCAGTCGGACAGGGGGCCTCCAGCCCCAGCATTTT
d_gene: TRBD1; abundance: -; j_gene: TRBJ2-7; v_gene: TRBV2; CDR3aa: CASSVGQGSYEQYF; CDR3nt: TGTGCCAGCAGTGTTGGACAGGGCTCCTACGAGCAGTACTTC
d_gene: TRBD2; abundance: -; j_gene: TRBJ2-3; v_gene: TRBV11-2; CDR3aa: CASSFGLAGTDTQYF; CDR3nt: TGTGCCAGCAGCTTCGGACTAGCGGGCACAGATACGCAGTATTTT
d_gene: -; abundance: -; j_gene: TRBJ1-3; v_gene: TRBV27; CDR3aa: CASSFIPTGPYSGNTIYF; CDR3nt: TGTGCCAGCAGTTTTATCCCTACAGGGCCTTACTCTGGAAACACCATATATTTT
d_gene: TRBD1; abundance: -; j_gene: TRBJ1-1; v_gene: TRBV28; CDR3aa: CASSFLEQGARTEAFF; CDR3nt: TGTGCCAGCAGTTTCCTCGAACAGGGGGCGAGAACTGAAGCTTTCTTT
d_gene: TRBD1; abundance: -; j_gene: TRBJ2-3; v_gene: TRBV9; CDR3aa: CASSVEGDRPIKSASTDTQYF; CDR3nt: TGTGCCAGCAGCGTAGAGGGGGACAGACCTATAAAAAGTGCTAGCACAGATACGCAGTATTTT
d_gene: -; abundance: once; j_gene: TRBJ2-7; v_gene: TRBV7-9; CDR3aa: CASSFSQDRPNDYEQYF; CDR3nt: TGTGCCAGCAGCTTCTCCCAGGACAGACCGAACGATTACGAGCAGTACTTC
d_gene: -; abundance: -; j_gene: TRBJ1-2; v_gene: TRBV9; CDR3aa: CASSVARDYGYTF; CDR3nt: TGTGCCAGCAGCGTAGCCAGGGACTATGGCTACACCTTC
d_gene: TRBD2; abundance: -; j_gene: TRBJ2-7; v_gene: TRBV10-3; CDR3aa: CAISDEGTKLSYEQYF; CDR3nt: TGTGCCATCAGTGACGAGGGGACTAAACTTTCCTACGAGCAGTACTTC
d_gene: TRBD1; abundance: -; j_gene: TRBJ1-4; v_gene: TRBV7-8; CDR3aa: CASSLSTGEKKLFF; CDR3nt: TGTGCCAGCAGCTTATCGACAGGGGAGAAAAAACTGTTTTTT
d_gene: TRBD1; abundance: -; j_gene: TRBJ2-7; v_gene: TRBV28; CDR3aa: CASSPRTGASYEQYF; CDR3nt: TGTGCCAGCAGTCCGCGGACAGGGGCCTCCTACGAGCAGTACTTC
d_gene: -; abundance: -; j_gene: TRBJ2-1; v_gene: TRBV2; CDR3aa: CASISERYNEQFF; CDR3nt: TGTGCCAGCATTTCGGAGAGGTACAATGAGCAGTTCTTC
d_gene: TRBD1; abundance: -; j_gene: TRBJ1-1; v_gene: TRBV9; CDR3aa: CASSVGQGDTEAFF; CDR3nt: TGTGCCAGCAGCGTAGGACAGGGGGACACTGAAGCTTTCTTT
d_gene: TRBD2; abundance: -; j_gene: TRBJ2-1; v_gene: TRBV7-3; CDR3aa: CASSSGTSSYNEQFF; CDR3nt: TGTGCCAGCAGCTCCGGGACTAGCTCCTACAATGAGCAGTTCTTC
d_gene: -; abundance: once; j_gene: TRBJ2-7; v_gene: TRBV5-1; CDR3aa: CASSLVAGGSYEQYF; CDR3nt: TGCGCCAGCAGCTTGGTGGCAGGGGGGTCCTACGAGCAGTACTTC
d_gene: -; abundance: once; j_gene: TRBJ1-2; v_gene: TRBV4-1; CDR3aa: CASSQGAQGYTF; CDR3nt: TGCGCCAGCAGCCAAGGGGCGCAGGGCTACACCTTC
d_gene: -; abundance: few; j_gene: TRBJ2-7; v_gene: TRBV27; CDR3aa: CASSFARTPYEQYF; CDR3nt: TGTGCCAGCAGTTTTGCGAGGACACCCTACGAGCAGTACTTC
d_gene: TRBD2; abundance: -; j_gene: TRBJ2-5; v_gene: TRBV5-6; CDR3aa: CASSFPGLAEETQYF; CDR3nt: TGTGCCAGCAGCTTCCCCGGACTAGCGGAAGAGACCCAGTACTTC
d_gene: -; abundance: -; j_gene: TRBJ2-1; v_gene: TRBV18; CDR3aa: CASSPRRDNEQFF; CDR3nt: TGTGCCAGCTCACCACGCAGGGATAATGAGCAGTTCTTC
d_gene: TRBD2; abundance: -; j_gene: TRBJ2-1; v_gene: TRBV12-5; CDR3aa: CASGLSGALNEQFF; CDR3nt: TGTGCTAGTGGCCTTAGCGGGGCCCTTAATGAGCAGTTCTTC
d_gene: -; abundance: -; j_gene: TRBJ1-2; v_gene: TRBV28; CDR3aa: CASGTDYYGYTF; CDR3nt: TGTGCCAGCGGAACAGATTACTATGGCTACACCTTC
d_gene: -; abundance: -; j_gene: TRBJ2-3; v_gene: TRBV6-7; CDR3aa: CASDSPWDTQYF; CDR3nt: TGTGCCAGCGACTCCCCCTGGGATACGCAGTATTTT
d_gene: TRBD2; abundance: -; j_gene: TRBJ2-3; v_gene: TRBV25-1; CDR3aa: CASSEQLAGDSDTQYF; CDR3nt: TGTGCCAGCAGTGAGCAACTAGCGGGAGACTCAGATACGCAGTATTTT
d_gene: TRBD2; abundance: -; j_gene: TRBJ2-3; v_gene: TRBV14; CDR3aa: CASSPGLAGGKTDTQYF; CDR3nt: TGTGCCAGCAGCCCGGGACTAGCGGGAGGAAAGACAGATACGCAGTATTTT
d_gene: -; abundance: once; j_gene: TRBJ2-1; v_gene: TRBV29-1; CDR3aa: CSARGLTYNEQFF; CDR3nt: TGCAGCGCCAGGGGTCTCACCTACAATGAGCAGTTCTTC
d_gene: -; abundance: -; j_gene: TRBJ1-1; v_gene: TRBV6-5; CDR3aa: CASSFRGGQTEAFF; CDR3nt: TGTGCCAGCAGCTTTCGGGGGGGGCAAACTGAAGCTTTCTTT
d_gene: -; abundance: -; j_gene: TRBJ2-4; v_gene: TRBV2; CDR3aa: CASSPRVLSAKNIQYF; CDR3nt: TGTGCCAGCAGTCCCCGGGTGCTTTCAGCCAAAAACATTCAGTACTTC
d_gene: -; abundance: -; j_gene: TRBJ2-5; v_gene: TRBV5-4; CDR3aa: CASSQKGTVQGFMTQYF; CDR3nt: TGTGCCAGCAGTCAGAAGGGTACGGTCCAGGGTTTTATGACCCAGTACTTC
d_gene: -; abundance: -; j_gene: TRBJ1-4; v_gene: TRBV7-8; CDR3aa: CASSTSGLEGEKLFF; CDR3nt: TGTGCCAGCAGCACCTCAGGGTTGGAGGGTGAAAAACTGTTTTTT
d_gene: -; abundance: -; j_gene: TRBJ2-7; v_gene: TRBV5-4; CDR3aa: CASSLRQGLIYEQYF; CDR3nt: TGTGCCAGCAGCTTGAGGCAGGGTCTCATCTACGAGCAGTACTTC
d_gene: TRBD1; abundance: -; j_gene: TRBJ1-1; v_gene: TRBV29-1; CDR3aa: CSVVKQGVFEAFF; CDR3nt: TGCAGCGTCGTAAAACAGGGGGTGTTTGAAGCTTTCTTT
d_gene: -; abundance: -; j_gene: TRBJ1-3; v_gene: TRBV9; CDR3aa: CASSVALNGLSGNTIYF; CDR3nt: TGTGCCAGCAGCGTAGCTCTGAACGGACTCTCTGGAAACACCATATATTTT
d_gene: -; abundance: -; j_gene: TRBJ1-2; v_gene: TRBV6-6; CDR3aa: CASSYSGTPIQMGYTF; CDR3nt: TGTGCCAGCAGTTACTCCGGGACACCTATACAAATGGGCTACACCTTC
d_gene: TRBD1; abundance: -; j_gene: TRBJ2-1; v_gene: TRBV6-5; CDR3aa: CASSDRDRSNEQFF; CDR3nt: TGTGCCAGCAGTGACCGGGACAGGTCTAATGAGCAGTTCTTC
d_gene: -; abundance: -; j_gene: TRBJ1-1; v_gene: TRBV6-5; CDR3aa: CASKNQIPWNTEAFF; CDR3nt: TGTGCCAGCAAAAACCAGATCCCTTGGAACACTGAAGCTTTCTTT
d_gene: TRBD2; abundance: few; j_gene: TRBJ2-7; v_gene: TRBV6-1; CDR3aa: CASSEIGTTPYYEQYF; CDR3nt: TGTGCCAGCAGTGAAATAGGGACTACCCCTTACTACGAGCAGTACTTC
d_gene: TRBD2; abundance: -; j_gene: TRBJ2-7; v_gene: TRBV7-2; CDR3aa: CASSSTVFPTSGKPYEQYF; CDR3nt: TGTGCCAGCAGCTCGACTGTTTTTCCGACTAGCGGGAAGCCCTACGAGCAGTACTTC
d_gene: -; abundance: -; j_gene: TRBJ2-1; v_gene: TRBV5-1; CDR3aa: CASSSGDRVHEQFF; CDR3nt: TGCGCCAGCAGTAGCGGTGACAGGGTCCATGAGCAGTTCTTC
d_gene: TRBD1; abundance: -; j_gene: TRBJ1-4; v_gene: TRBV15; CDR3aa: CATSSQGANEKLFF; CDR3nt: TGTGCCACCAGTTCACAGGGGGCGAATGAAAAACTGTTTTTT
d_gene: TRBD2; abundance: -; j_gene: TRBJ2-7; v_gene: TRBV5-1; CDR3aa: CASSWYVAGGSEQYF; CDR3nt: TGCGCCAGCAGCTGGTATGTAGCGGGAGGGTCTGAGCAGTACTTC
d_gene: -; abundance: -; j_gene: TRBJ1-1; v_gene: TRBV29-1; CDR3aa: CSVEVQNTEAFF; CDR3nt: TGCAGCGTTGAAGTACAGAACACTGAAGCTTTCTTT
d_gene: TRBD2; abundance: once; j_gene: TRBJ2-1; v_gene: TRBV11-2; CDR3aa: CASSYSGSSYNEQFF; CDR3nt: TGTGCCAGCAGTTATAGCGGGAGCTCCTACAATGAGCAGTTCTTC
d_gene: -; abundance: -; j_gene: TRBJ2-7; v_gene: TRBV11-2; CDR3aa: CASSLQPPPVNEQYF; CDR3nt: TGTGCCAGCAGCCTCCAACCCCCCCCAGTTAACGAGCAGTACTTC
d_gene: TRBD1; abundance: -; j_gene: TRBJ1-2; v_gene: TRBV5-1; CDR3aa: CASSPGQGSGYGYTF; CDR3nt: TGCGCCAGTTCCCCGGGACAGGGCTCAGGGTATGGCTACACCTTC
d_gene: -; abundance: -; j_gene: TRBJ2-6; v_gene: TRBV1; CDR3aa: CTSNRGQGTGANVLTF; CDR3nt: TGCACCAGCAACAGGGGACAGGGAACCGGGGCCAACGTCCTGACTTTC
d_gene: -; abundance: -; j_gene: TRBJ2-3; v_gene: TRBV23-1; CDR3aa: CASSGPPNKPGLHTDTQYF; CDR3nt: TGCGCCAGCAGTGGCCCACCGAATAAACCGGGACTCCACACAGATACGCAGTATTTT
d_gene: -; abundance: few; j_gene: TRBJ1-1; v_gene: TRBV4-1; CDR3aa: CASSPNPGQNTEAFF; CDR3nt: TGCGCCAGCAGCCCTAATCCGGGACAAAACACTGAAGCTTTCTTT
d_gene: TRBD2; abundance: -; j_gene: TRBJ2-1; v_gene: TRBV4-1; CDR3aa: CASSRLAGNEQFF; CDR3nt: TGCGCCAGCAGCCGACTAGCGGGCAATGAGCAGTTCTTC
d_gene: TRBD2; abundance: few; j_gene: TRBJ2-3; v_gene: TRBV10-2; CDR3aa: CASGSEGGADTQYF; CDR3nt: TGCGCCAGCGGTTCTGAGGGAGGGGCAGATACGCAGTATTTT
d_gene: TRBD1; abundance: -; j_gene: TRBJ2-4; v_gene: TRBV29-1; CDR3aa: CSVDRGVRRAKNIQYF; CDR3nt: TGCAGCGTCGACAGGGGCGTCAGGAGGGCCAAAAACATTCAGTACTTC
d_gene: TRBD2; abundance: -; j_gene: TRBJ2-3; v_gene: TRBV9; CDR3aa: CASSASGTSGSWLKSDTQYF; CDR3nt: TGTGCCAGCAGCGCGTCTGGGACTAGCGGGAGTTGGTTGAAATCAGATACGCAGTATTTT
d_gene: -; abundance: -; j_gene: TRBJ2-5; v_gene: TRBV19; CDR3aa: CASSMRVVEETQYF; CDR3nt: TGTGCCAGTAGTATGCGGGTGGTTGAAGAGACCCAGTACTTC
d_gene: TRBD2; abundance: -; j_gene: TRBJ2-1; v_gene: TRBV28; CDR3aa: CAIASGVMDEQFF; CDR3nt: TGTGCCATAGCTAGCGGGGTCATGGATGAGCAGTTCTTC
d_gene: -; abundance: -; j_gene: TRBJ2-7; v_gene: TRBV18; CDR3aa: CASSPSGSEQYF; CDR3nt: TGTGCCAGCTCACCATCGGGGTCCGAGCAGTACTTC
d_gene: -; abundance: -; j_gene: TRBJ1-5; v_gene: TRBV19; CDR3aa: CASSMEVNQPQHF; CDR3nt: TGTGCCAGTAGTATGGAGGTGAATCAGCCCCAGCATTTT